The rows below give T cell receptor beta chains drawn from one sample of a study of T cell repertoires in ileal Crohn's disease. Clones were sequenced by immunoSEQ multiplex PCR, and TCRdb holds only the in-frame ones, with some missing. The table has just over 2,000 clones, approximately 79% seen once. Sequencing was performed on ileal tissue. The receptor source for this set is an adult with Crohn's disease. The CDR3 runs from the conserved cysteine through the conserved F or W. The D gene is left open where the match is weak. Clone size is stated in some rows and not others, as once, few, many or a class when expanded.

J gene | D gene | clone size | V gene | CDR3 DNA | CDR3 protein
TRBJ1-5 | - | - | TRBV7-2 | TGTGCCAGCAGCCCCTCGACCTCCGGAGCAAAGCCCCAGCATTTT | CASSPSTSGAKPQHF
TRBJ2-7 | - | - | TRBV28 | TGTGCCAGCAGTAACAGTCCCTACGAGCAGTACTTC | CASSNSPYEQYF
TRBJ1-1 | TRBD1 | - | TRBV7-2 | TGTGCCAGCAGCCCTAGACAGGGAGTAATGACTGAAGCTTTCTTT | CASSPRQGVMTEAFF
TRBJ1-2 | TRBD1 | - | TRBV30 | TGTGCCTGGAGTCTGGGGGCAGGGGGATTGTATGGCTACACCTTC | CAWSLGAGGLYGYTF
TRBJ1-6 | - | once | TRBV27 | TGTGCCAGCAGTTTGGGGTTAACGAAGCCCCTCCACTTT | CASSLGLTKPLHF
TRBJ2-1 | - | - | TRBV5-4 | TGTGCCAGCAGCTTAGGGTCGGGGCGGAACTCCTACAATGAGCAGTTCTTC | CASSLGSGRNSYNEQFF
TRBJ1-2 | - | large | TRBV14 | TGTGCCAGCAGTTCCGGGACTAACTATGGCTACACCTTC | CASSSGTNYGYTF
TRBJ1-2 | - | - | TRBV18 | TGTGCCAGCTCGGAGGACAAGAACTATGGCTACACCTTC | CASSEDKNYGYTF
TRBJ2-2 | - | - | TRBV5-4 | TGTGCCAGCAGCTTGGACGGCCCCGGAACCGGGGAGCTGTTTTTT | CASSLDGPGTGELFF
TRBJ2-3 | - | - | TRBV10-2 | TGCGCCAGCAGTACAGGGTTTGAGACAGATACGCAGTATTTT | CASSTGFETDTQYF
TRBJ1-2 | - | - | TRBV2 | TGTGCCAGCAGAGGGGTTGCCTTTGAGGGCTACACCTTC | CASRGVAFEGYTF
TRBJ1-1 | - | - | TRBV4-2 | TGTGCCAGCAGCCAGCCGGGACGGATCTCAGGGACTGAAGCTTTCTTT | CASSQPGRISGTEAFF
TRBJ1-1 | - | - | TRBV6-6 | TGTGCCAGCAGTGGACAGCCTCTGAACACTGAAGCTTTCTTT | CASSGQPLNTEAFF
TRBJ1-3 | - | - | TRBV6-6 | TGTGCCAGCAGTTACCCGGCTGATCCGCGGGGAAACACCATATATTTT | CASSYPADPRGNTIYF
TRBJ2-5 | - | - | TRBV4-1 | TGCGCCAGCAGCCGGCAGGGATCCGATGAGACCCAGTACTTC | CASSRQGSDETQYF
TRBJ2-3 | TRBD2 | - | TRBV7-6 | TGTGCCAGCAGCCGAGGGACTATCTCTGCGCAGTATTTT | CASSRGTISAQYF
TRBJ1-1 | - | few | TRBV4-1 | TGCGCCAGCAGCCAAGAGGGCCACACTGAAGCTTTCTTT | CASSQEGHTEAFF
TRBJ1-5 | - | - | TRBV6-1 | TGTGCCAGCAGGCGGGGTCCACCCGCGGACCAGCCCCAGCATTTT | CASRRGPPADQPQHF
TRBJ2-7 | TRBD1 | - | TRBV5-6 | TGTGCCAGCAGCGTCGAGCTGACAGGGGAGTACGAGCAGTACTTC | CASSVELTGEYEQYF
TRBJ2-3 | TRBD2 | - | TRBV7-8 | TGTGCCAGCAGCTTAGTTCCGCGGGGGGCTAGCACAGATACGCAGTATTTT | CASSLVPRGASTDTQYF
TRBJ1-6 | - | - | TRBV11-2 | TGTGCCAGCAGCTGGTCTGTAGATAATTCACCCCTCCACTTT | CASSWSVDNSPLHF
TRBJ2-3 | - | - | TRBV2 | TGTGCCAGCAACCCGAACCGGGGGAATACGCAGTATTTT | CASNPNRGNTQYF